This T cell receptor (beta chain) came from a study of cytomegalovirus exposure and HLA in healthy donors. Findings and caveats of the study: A classifier reportedly called cytomegalovirus status with high sensitivity and specificity. Researchers catalogued some 160 TCR beta chains as cytomegalovirus-associated.

About this clone: Its matching antigen is unknown.

Trimming removed 0 bases from V and 0 bases from J; junction bases left unmatched: 9. From germline, CDR1 is SGHNT and CDR2 YYREEE (reference sequence). This CDR3 has 19 residues. The donors were members of the validation cohort, which comprised 90 to 150 subjects and was separate from the first cohort of more than 500 subjects. Profiled with immunoSEQ multiplex PCR; TCRdb holds only in-frame clones, not every one. The data contain 170,000 or so clones, 80% to 85% of them singletons. This TCR was sampled from a woman in her late teens or twenties in good health and CMV-seropositive. The specimen sequenced was PBMCs. This chain uses TRBV5-4 with TRBJ2-6, with 7 bases fitting TRBD2. CDR3 nucleotides: TGTGCCAGCAGCTTGGCCTTTGGAGCGGGGAACTCTGGGGCCAACGTCCTGACTTTC. It encodes CASSLAFGAGNSGANVLTF.